Described below is a single TCR beta chain sequence and its context. This specimen comes from a study of CD8+CD57+ T cells in acquired aplastic anemia. The wider study: The mean DNA yield obtained from sorted CD4+ and CD8+ cells came to 3.2 ug.

CDR3 length: 14 residues. In germline, CDR1 is DFQATT, CDR2 SNEGSKA (reference sequence). Trimming took 3 bases from V and 5 from J, leaving 13 bases between them. Investigators profiled TCR beta VDJ and CDR3 from genomic DNA template. TCRdb re-analysed the reads in MiXCR, keeping a single row per CDR3 protein. The sample has 200,000 or so distinct CDR3 sequences; under 70% are singletons. The V call is TRBV20-1, the J call TRBJ2-2; tentatively, D is TRBD2 (7 bases). The sequence was obtained from a human donor with severe aplastic anemia or a healthy control (not recorded which). Sequences were obtained from sorted CD4+, CD8+, or CD8+CD57+ T cells (not recorded which) from PBMCs. CDR3 bases: TGCAGTGCTAGTTGGCGGGGGCTAACCGGGGAGCTGTTTTTT. Translation: CSASWRGLTGELFF.